This TCR beta chain came from a study of blood T cell repertoires in COVID-19. As for the study in general: The samples span acute and convalescent COVID-19 from the United States, Italy and Spain.

In the authors' workflow: Using reference gene primer amplification, nucleated cell counts were estimated. Generated by immunoSEQ multiplex PCR, the TCRdb table keeps only in-frame clones and is missing some. From that table come the V and J calls and clone size; the DNA was used to work out D and trimming. The repertoire has under 500,000 clones, roughly 91% of them found once; the top ten carry 4.3%. CDR3 length: 16 amino acids. Germline V gene sequence: CDR1 SGHRS, CDR2 YFSETQ. V was trimmed by 0 bases and J by 6 bases, leaving 16 bases between them. Input material: peripheral blood. This TCR derives from a woman under 40 with acute or convalescent COVID-19. The chain joins TRBV5-1 to TRBJ1-5; tentatively, D is TRBD1 (5 bases). The chain's CDR3 is CASSLAPGHPLQPQHF. CDR3 bases: TGCGCCAGCAGCTTGGCCCCCGGACACCCCCTTCAGCCCCAGCATTTT.